This T cell receptor (beta chain) was captured by sequencing in a study of T cells after posttransplantation cyclophosphamide. The related graft donor's blood sample was taken on the day of bone marrow donation. TCRdb's copy holds only in-frame clones and misses some; the assay was immunoSEQ multiplex PCR. The sample lists around 50,000 clones; 92% were seen once. This clone was seen just once. What it binds is unknown. Overall study results and limits: After PTCy, TRB diversity resembled that of CNI/methotrexate controls. Skin or GI-infiltrating T cells shared few TRB sequences with blood. Donor CD8+ memory clones often dominated recipient blood repertoires at later times.

The length of the CDR3 is 16 residues. CDR1 and CDR2 from the germline V gene are ENHRY and SYGVKD. Between the trimmed V and J ends, which lost 6 bases and 11 bases, there was a span of 25 bases. The clonotype was recovered from a woman aged 45 to 65 in good health and a related stem cell transplant donor. Sequenced material: PBMCs. The chain combines TRBV10-3 with TRBJ1-4; D is possibly TRBD1 (6 bases). The CDR3 is CAISLEPGGREPKLFF. The CDR3 nucleotides read TGTGCCATCAGCCTAGAACCGGGGGGGCGAGAGCCGAAACTGTTTTTT.